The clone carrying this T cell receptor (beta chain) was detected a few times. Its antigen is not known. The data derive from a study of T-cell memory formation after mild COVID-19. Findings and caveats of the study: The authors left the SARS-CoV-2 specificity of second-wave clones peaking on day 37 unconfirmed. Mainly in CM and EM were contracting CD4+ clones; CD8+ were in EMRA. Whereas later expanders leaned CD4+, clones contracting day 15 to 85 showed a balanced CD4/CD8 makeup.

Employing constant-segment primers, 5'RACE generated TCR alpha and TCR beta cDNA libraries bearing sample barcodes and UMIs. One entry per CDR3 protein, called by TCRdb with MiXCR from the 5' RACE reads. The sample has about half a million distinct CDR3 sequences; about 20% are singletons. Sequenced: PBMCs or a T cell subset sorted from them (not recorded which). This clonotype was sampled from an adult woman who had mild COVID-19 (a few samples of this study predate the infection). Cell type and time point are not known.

The CDR3 nucleotides read TGCAGCGTTGAAAAGCCTTTGGGGTCTCCCGGGGAGCTGTTTTTT. This codes for CSVEKPLGSPGELFF. The chain recombines TRBV29-1 with TRBJ2-2; D remains unclear. Germline-derived CDR1 and CDR2 are SQVTM and ANQGSEA. This CDR3 spans 15 amino acids. V shed 2 bases and J shed 6 bases, with 16 bases lying between them.